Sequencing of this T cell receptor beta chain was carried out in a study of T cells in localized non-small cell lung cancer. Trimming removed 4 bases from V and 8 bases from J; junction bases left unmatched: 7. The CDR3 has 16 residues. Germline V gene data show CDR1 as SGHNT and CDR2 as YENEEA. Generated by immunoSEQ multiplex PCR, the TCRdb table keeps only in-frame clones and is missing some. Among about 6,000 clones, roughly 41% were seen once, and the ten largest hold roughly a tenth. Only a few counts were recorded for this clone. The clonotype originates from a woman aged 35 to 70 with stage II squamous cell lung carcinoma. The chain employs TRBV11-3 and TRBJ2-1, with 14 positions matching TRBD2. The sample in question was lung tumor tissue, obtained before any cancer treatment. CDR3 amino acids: CASSSTGLAGAYEQFF. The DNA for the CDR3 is TGTGCCAGCAGCTCCACGGGACTAGCGGGAGCCTATGAGCAGTTCTTC.